This T cell receptor beta chain appears in the sequencing data of a study of blood T cell repertoires in COVID-19 (dated by TCRdb to the early 2020s). About the study as a whole: The collaborator samples originated in the United States, Italy and Spain and spanned the acute and convalescent phases of COVID-19. The prospective study material was composed of cDNA or gDNA derived from T cells, B-cell-depleted T cells, or PBMCs. Subjects who had been exposed to COVID-19, were actively infected with it, or had recovered from it provided the deeply sampled blood TCRbeta repertoires that made up the dataset. The repertoires were released in a freely available public database intended as a resource for research on the immune response to SARS-CoV-2. Samples were obtained from the ongoing ImmuneRACE study (first 160 participants) and from 1,000 to 1,500 subjects provided by 6 global collaborators. Sample metadata almost always included a de-identified subject ID, COVID-19 status, age in years and sex. HLA class I and class II types, where available, came from metadata supplied by the sample provider rather than from assay-based typing.

Overall study results and their limits: Clinical and demographic metadata were provided uncurated, with the amount varying by source and participant.

In Seattle, one collaborating source enrolled patients while the infection was active and tracked those patients longitudinally over the course of disease. Collaborating institutions collected whole blood in K2EDTA tubes following their own protocols. For TCRbeta analysis, collaborators shipped samples as frozen whole blood, isolated PBMCs, or DNA extracted from either of those sample types. The sample holds one count of this clone. The antigen this receptor binds is unknown. No base-level quality is on record; no much larger clone is a single base apart. The CDR3 numbers 13 residues from cysteine through phenylalanine. Only CDR3 DNA is held: 39 bases, read in frame from base 1. The germline V and J ends show losses of 7 bases and 7 bases respectively, and no gene match explains 9 bases of the junction. Per the germline V gene, SQVTM is the CDR1 and ANQGSEA is the CDR2. TCRbeta CDR3 regions were amplified from genomic DNA using the immunoSEQ Assay, a bias-controlled multiplex PCR. The original pipeline was this. The number of nucleated cells in each sample was estimated from the amplification of reference gene primers within the assay. To quantify the absolute abundance of each unique TCRbeta CDR3 rearrangement, sequence reads were collapsed and filtered. For each sample, productive Simpson clonality was calculated as the square root of Simpson's diversity index over productive rearrangements. Sourced from immuneACCESS, this table was stored by TCRdb with only in-frame sequences that have V and J called. A share of the clones is absent; for the studies checked, an unresolved V gene accounts for under half, and the remainder has no known explanation. From that table come the V and J calls and clone size; the DNA was used to work out D and trimming. The sample table shows around 300,000 clones, and roughly 90% are seen once. Of the sample, roughly 2.9% falls within the top ten clones.

Rearrangement joined TRBV29-1 to TRBJ2-2, with 7 bases in between that match TRBD1. Sequencing input: peripheral blood. The clonotype was recovered from a woman in her 30s with COVID-19, enrolled during active disease. The CDR3 amino acid sequence is: CSAEGALSGELFF. The DNA sequence follows: TGCAGCGCCGAGGGGGCTCTTAGCGGGGAGCTGTTTTTT.